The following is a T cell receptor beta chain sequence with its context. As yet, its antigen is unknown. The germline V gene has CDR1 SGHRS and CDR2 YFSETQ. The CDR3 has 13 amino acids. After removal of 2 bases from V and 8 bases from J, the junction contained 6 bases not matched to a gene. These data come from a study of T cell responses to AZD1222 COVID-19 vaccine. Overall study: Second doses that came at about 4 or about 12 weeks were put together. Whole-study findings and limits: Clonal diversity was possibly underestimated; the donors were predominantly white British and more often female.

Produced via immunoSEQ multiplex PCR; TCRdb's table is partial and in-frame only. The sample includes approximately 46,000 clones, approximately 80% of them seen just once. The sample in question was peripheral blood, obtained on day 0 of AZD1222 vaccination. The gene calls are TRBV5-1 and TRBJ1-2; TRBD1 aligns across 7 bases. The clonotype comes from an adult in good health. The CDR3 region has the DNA TGCGCCAGCAGCTTAGTAGGGGGCCGGGGCTACACCTTC. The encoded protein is CASSLVGGRGYTF. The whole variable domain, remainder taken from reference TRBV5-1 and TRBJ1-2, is KAGVTQTPRYLIKTRGQQVTLSCSPISGHRSVSWYQQTPGQGLQFLFEYFSETQRNKGNFPGRFSGRQFSNSRSEMNVSTLELGDSALYLCASSLVGGRGYTFGSGTRLTVV.